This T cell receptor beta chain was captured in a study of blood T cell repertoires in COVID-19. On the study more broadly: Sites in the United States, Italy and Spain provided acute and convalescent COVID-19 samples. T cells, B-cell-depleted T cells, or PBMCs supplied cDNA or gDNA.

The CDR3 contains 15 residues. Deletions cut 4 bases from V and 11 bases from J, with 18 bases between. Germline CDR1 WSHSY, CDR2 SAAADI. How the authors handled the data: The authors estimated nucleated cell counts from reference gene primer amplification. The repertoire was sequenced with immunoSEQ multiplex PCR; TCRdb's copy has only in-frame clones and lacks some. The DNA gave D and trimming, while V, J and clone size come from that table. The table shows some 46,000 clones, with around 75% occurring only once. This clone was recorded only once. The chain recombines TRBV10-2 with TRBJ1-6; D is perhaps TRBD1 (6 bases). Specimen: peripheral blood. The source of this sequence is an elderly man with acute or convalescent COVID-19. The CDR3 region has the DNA TGCGCCAGCAGTGTCCAAGACAGGCATAGGACACCCCTCCACTTT. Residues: CASSVQDRHRTPLHF.